These 12 T cell receptor beta chains originate from one sample sequenced in a study of cytomegalovirus exposure and HLA in healthy donors. The PCR employed 60 Vbeta primers together with 13 Jbeta primers. Produced via immunoSEQ multiplex PCR; TCRdb's table is partial and in-frame only. The sample includes 95,000 to 150,000 clones, about three quarters of them seen just once. The sample taken for sequencing was PBMCs. Every receptor here comes from a young man in good health and CMV-seronegative.

V is TRBV25-1 and J is TRBJ1-1, with 9 bases fitting TRBD1. The CDR3 has 14 amino acids. Germline trimming cut 5 bases from V and 5 bases from J; bases unmatched to any gene: 6. Germline CDR1 reads MGHDK; CDR2 reads SYGVNS. CDR3 coding DNA: TGTGCCAGCAGTAATGGACAGGGGCCGACTGAAGCTTTCTTT. It codes for CASSNGQGPTEAFF.

To note about this clone: The same CDR3 is also encoded by other DNA sequences in this sample. J is TRBJ1-5 and V is TRBV9; 7 nucleotides agree with TRBD1. This CDR3 is 15 amino acids long. V shed 3 bases and J 3 bases; nucleotides not matched to a gene: 6. Germline lookup yields CDR1 SGDLS and CDR2 YYNGEE. The CDR3 reads CASSEGQHPNQPQHF. The CDR3 nucleotides are TGTGCCAGCAGCGAGGGACAGCATCCCAATCAGCCCCAGCATTTT. The whole variable domain, remainder taken from reference TRBV9 and TRBJ1-5, is DSGVTQTPKHLITATGQRVTLRCSPRSGDLSVYWYQQSLDQGLQFLIQYYNGEERAKGNILERFSAQQFPDLHSELNLSSLELGDSALYFCASSEGQHPNQPQHFGDGTRLSIL.

This clone was observed a single time. The V and J genes are TRBV2 and TRBJ2-1, with TRBD1 identical over 7 bases. Germline V lookup: CDR1 SNHLY, CDR2 FYNNEI. CDR3 length: 13 residues. The V and J ends lost 7 bases and 9 bases, in that order; junction bases with no gene match: 9. The DNA of the CDR3 is TGTGCCAGCACCGACAGGGTCTTGAGTGAGCAGTTCTTC. This translates into CASTDRVLSEQFF.

The CDR3: CASSLPGKANEQYF. CDR3 bases: TGTGCCAGCAGCCTCCCCGGGAAGGCAAACGAGCAGTACTTC. The chain has TRBV7-2 and TRBJ2-7, with D possibly being TRBD2 (5 bases). Germline-derived CDR1 and CDR2 are SGHTA and FQGNSA. This CDR3 is built from 14 residues. V shed 5 bases and J shed 5 bases, with 16 bases lying between them.

The chain is built from TRBV7-2 and TRBJ1-6; 10 nucleotides align to TRBD1. With V trimmed by 5 bases and J by 5 bases, 12 bases remained unmatched. This CDR3 spans 18 amino acids. CDR1 and CDR2 from the germline V gene are SGHTA and FQGNSA. The chain's CDR3 is CASSPQPGTGVDNSPLHF. As DNA, the CDR3 is TGTGCCAGCAGCCCGCAACCCGGGACAGGGGTTGATAATTCACCCCTCCACTTT.

This chain links TRBV4-2 with TRBJ1-2; D call uncertain. Germline V gene sequence: CDR1 LGHNA, CDR2 YNFKEQ. The CDR3 is made up of 15 amino acids. The germline V and J ends were trimmed by 0 bases and 8 bases, with 16 bases remaining between them. The CDR3 DNA reads as TGTGCCAGCAGCCAAGAGGAAGGAGCTACGGAAGGCTACACCTTC. Encoded protein: CASSQEEGATEGYTF.

The chain carries TRBV28 and TRBJ2-7; TRBD2 agrees at 14 bases. Trimming cost V 1 base and J 9 bases; bases outside gene matches: 11. The CDR3 runs 17 residues. CDR1 and CDR2 (germline): MDHEN, SYDVKM. The CDR3 DNA follows: TGTGCCAGCAGTTTATATCCCGAGGGACTAGCGGGAGCGAGGCAGTACTTC. This gives the protein CASSLYPEGLAGARQYF.

The V and J genes are TRBV6-5 and TRBJ1-2, with 9 bases matching TRBD1. CDR1 is MNHEY and CDR2 is SVGAGI in the germline V gene. This CDR3 has 14 residues. V dropped 8 bases and J dropped 4; count of bases not matched to a gene: 8. This CDR3 reads CASSNRGRSYGYTF. DNA of the CDR3: TGTGCCAGCTCCAACAGGGGGCGCAGCTATGGCTACACCTTC.

J is TRBJ2-1 and V is TRBV28, with 12 positions matching TRBD2. The length of the CDR3 is 18 residues. V lost 4 bases to trimming and J lost 6 bases; unmatched junction nucleotides: 13. Germline V gene sequence: CDR1 MDHEN, CDR2 SYDVKM. CDR3 residues: CASSSRLAGVREVNEQFF. The DNA of the CDR3 is TGTGCCAGCAGTTCACGACTAGCGGGAGTGAGGGAGGTCAATGAGCAGTTCTTC.

The chain links TRBV19 to TRBJ2-7; 9 bases are shared with TRBD1. Trimming took 2 bases from V and 3 from J; bases not matched to a gene: 5. Germline CDR1 reads LNHDA; CDR2 reads SQIVND (reference sequence). The CDR3 is made up of 15 amino acids. CDR3 sequence reads: CASSIIGTGNYEQYF. Here the CDR3 DNA reads TGTGCCAGTAGTATAATCGGGACAGGGAACTACGAGCAGTACTTC.

A note on this clone: The sample contains more than one DNA sequence encoding this CDR3. The V call is TRBV4-1, the J call TRBJ2-7, with 9 bases fitting TRBD2. The germline gives CDR1 MGHRA, CDR2 YSYEKL. CDR3 length: 16 residues. V trimming: 0 bases; J trimming: 3 bases; junction bases outside the gene matches: 6. For the CDR3, the DNA is TGCGCCAGCAGCCAAGAGGATAGCGGGAGAAACTACGAGCAGTACTTC. Translated: CASSQEDSGRNYEQYF.

The V gene is TRBV2, the J gene TRBJ2-1, with 7 bases lining up with TRBD2. The CDR3 extends over 15 amino acids. Germline trimming cut 4 bases from V and 3 bases from J; bases unmatched to any gene: 6. The germline V gene encodes CDR1 SNHLY and CDR2 FYNNEI. The CDR3: CASSGRLADYNEQFF. The DNA for the CDR3 is TGTGCCAGCAGTGGCCGGCTAGCGGACTACAATGAGCAGTTCTTC.